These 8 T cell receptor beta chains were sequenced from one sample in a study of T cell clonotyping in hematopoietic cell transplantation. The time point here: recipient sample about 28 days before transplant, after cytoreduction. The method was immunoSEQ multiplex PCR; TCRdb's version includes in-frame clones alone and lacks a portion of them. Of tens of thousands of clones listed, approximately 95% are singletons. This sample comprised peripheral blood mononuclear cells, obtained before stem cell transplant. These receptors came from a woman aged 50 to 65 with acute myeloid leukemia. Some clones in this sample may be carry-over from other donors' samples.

The DNA of the CDR3 is TGTGCCAGCAGTGAAGTACTTCTTAAAAAAGATACGCAGTATTTT. As protein: CASSEVLLKKDTQYF. This chain joins TRBV6-1 and TRBJ2-3; D gene ambiguous. This CDR3 is 15 amino acids long. Looked up from germline, CDR1 is MNHNS and CDR2 is SASEGT. V lost 1 base and J lost 5, with 13 bases in between.

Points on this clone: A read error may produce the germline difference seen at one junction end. In DNA form, the CDR3 reads TGTGCTAGCAGCTTGAGGGGGGCCTACAATGAGCAGTTCTTC. This encodes CASSLRGAYNEQFF. The chain joins TRBV7-7 to TRBJ2-1; D may correspond to TRBD1 or TRBD2 (6 bases each). The germline V gene has CDR1 SSHAT and CDR2 FNYEAQ (reference sequence). The CDR3 runs 14 residues.

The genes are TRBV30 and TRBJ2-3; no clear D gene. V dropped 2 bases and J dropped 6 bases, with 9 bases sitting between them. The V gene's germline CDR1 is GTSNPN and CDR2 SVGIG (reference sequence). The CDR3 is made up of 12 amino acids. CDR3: CAWSPTADTQYF. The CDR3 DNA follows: TGTGCCTGGAGTCCCACAGCGGATACGCAGTATTTT.

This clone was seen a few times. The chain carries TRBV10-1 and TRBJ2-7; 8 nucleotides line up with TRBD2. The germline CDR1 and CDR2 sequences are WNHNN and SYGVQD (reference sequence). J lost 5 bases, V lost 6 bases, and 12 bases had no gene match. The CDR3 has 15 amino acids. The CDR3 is CASSEPTSGRDEQYF. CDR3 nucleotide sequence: TGCGCCAGCAGCGAACCTACAAGCGGGAGAGACGAGCAGTACTTC.

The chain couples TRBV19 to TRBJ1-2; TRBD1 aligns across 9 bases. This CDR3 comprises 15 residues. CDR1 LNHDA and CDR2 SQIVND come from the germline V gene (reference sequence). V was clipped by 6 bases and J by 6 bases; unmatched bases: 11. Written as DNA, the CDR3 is TGTGCCAGTAGAACACTCCCGGGACAGGGAAATGGCTACACCTTC. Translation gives CASRTLPGQGNGYTF.

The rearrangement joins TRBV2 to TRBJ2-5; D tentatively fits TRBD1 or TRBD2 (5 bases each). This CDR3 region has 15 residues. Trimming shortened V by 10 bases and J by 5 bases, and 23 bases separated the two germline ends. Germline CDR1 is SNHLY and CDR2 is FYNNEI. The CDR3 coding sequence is TGTGCCACCAACCCCGGGGCACTCACTGGGGAGACCCAGTACTTC. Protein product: CATNPGALTGETQYF.

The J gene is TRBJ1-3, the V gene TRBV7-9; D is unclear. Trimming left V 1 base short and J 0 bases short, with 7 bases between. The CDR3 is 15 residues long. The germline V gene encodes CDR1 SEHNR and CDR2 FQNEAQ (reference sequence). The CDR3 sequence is CASSLVRGSGNTIYF. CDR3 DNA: TGTGCCAGCAGCTTAGTCAGAGGCTCTGGAAACACCATATATTTT.

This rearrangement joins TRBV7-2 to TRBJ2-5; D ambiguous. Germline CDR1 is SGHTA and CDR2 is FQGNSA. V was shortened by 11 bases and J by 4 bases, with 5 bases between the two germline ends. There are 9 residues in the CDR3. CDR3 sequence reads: CAVGETQYF. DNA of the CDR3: TGTGCCGTGGGAGAGACCCAGTACTTC.